These 4 T cell receptor beta chains were sequenced from one sample in a study of shared clonotypes between healthy human individuals. Assay used: immunoSEQ multiplex PCR; TCRdb lists only in-frame clones, some missing. The sample holds 2.3 million or so clones; about 92% are singletons and the top ten take roughly 0.36%. Specimen: naive CD4+ T cells from PBMCs. The subset is: CD45RA+ positively selected. The origin of the receptors is a man aged 18 to 29 in good health. Some clones in this sample may be carry-over from other donors' samples.

CDR3 nucleotide sequence: TGTGCCATCAGTGACCCCCGAGCGGGAGAGGACGAGCAGTACTTC. This encodes CAISDPRAGEDEQYF. V usage is TRBV10-3 and J usage is TRBJ2-7; 8 positions agree with TRBD2. Germline CDR1 reads ENHRY; CDR2 reads SYGVKD. The V and J ends lost 3 bases and 5 bases, in that order; junction bases with no gene match: 9. CDR3 length: 15 residues.

The rearrangement links TRBV11-3 to TRBJ1-1, with TRBD1 matching 7 bases. The length of the CDR3 is 14 residues. Germline CDR1 and CDR2: SGHNT and YENEEA. The junction had 6 bases not matched to a gene; V was cut back by 1 base and J by 7 bases. As DNA, the CDR3 is TGTGCCAGCAGCTTAGGGGACAGAAAAGATGAAGCTTTCTTT. It codes for CASSLGDRKDEAFF.

On this clone: The sample carries other DNA sequences with the same CDR3. The chain employs TRBV2 and TRBJ2-1; D remains ambiguous. The germline V gene encodes CDR1 SNHLY and CDR2 FYNNEI. This CDR3 has 10 residues. The V and J ends lost 3 bases and 8 bases respectively, with 2 bases between them. The CDR3 DNA follows: TGTGCCAGCAGTGACTATGAGCAGTTCTTC. Translating gives CASSDYEQFF.

J is TRBJ2-2 and V is TRBV2; D unresolved. The CDR3 loop spans 13 amino acids. Germline values: CDR1 SNHLY, CDR2 FYNNEI. Trimming removed 2 bases from V and 3 bases from J, with 4 bases in between. CDR3 sequence reads: CASSETYTGELFF. The CDR3 DNA is TGTGCCAGCAGTGAAACGTACACCGGGGAGCTGTTTTTT.